This T cell receptor beta chain stems from a study of beta chain features in type 1 diabetes. Study outcomes and limitations: All four CD4+ subsets of Type 1 diabetes patients contained TCRB CDR3s that were moderately but significantly shorter.

The CDR3 is 15 amino acids. Per germline, CDR1 MDHEN and CDR2 SYDVKM. J gave up 2 bases and V 3 bases, and 6 bases lay outside the gene matches. Every bit of the isolated RNA underwent reverse transcription, so sequencing read expressed TCRB transcripts. This table comes from immunoSEQ multiplex PCR, and its TCRdb copy is limited to in-frame clones, with some not included. This sample has 250,000 to 300,000 clones, with roughly 13% found just once. This clone came up a few times. Its specificity is not known. Cells sorted by CD45RO/CCR7/CD25/CD127/CD95/CD27 comprised CD4+ naive, central memory, regulatory and stem cell-like memory cells.

Sequences were obtained from naive CD4+ T cells from blood. The sequence came from a man aged 25 to 45 with type 1 diabetes. This chain connects TRBV28 to TRBJ2-5; TRBD1 agrees at 7 bases. The DNA for the CDR3 is TGTGCCAGCAGTTTGGGGACAGTTTCTCAAGAGACCCAGTACTTC. It yields the protein CASSLGTVSQETQYF.